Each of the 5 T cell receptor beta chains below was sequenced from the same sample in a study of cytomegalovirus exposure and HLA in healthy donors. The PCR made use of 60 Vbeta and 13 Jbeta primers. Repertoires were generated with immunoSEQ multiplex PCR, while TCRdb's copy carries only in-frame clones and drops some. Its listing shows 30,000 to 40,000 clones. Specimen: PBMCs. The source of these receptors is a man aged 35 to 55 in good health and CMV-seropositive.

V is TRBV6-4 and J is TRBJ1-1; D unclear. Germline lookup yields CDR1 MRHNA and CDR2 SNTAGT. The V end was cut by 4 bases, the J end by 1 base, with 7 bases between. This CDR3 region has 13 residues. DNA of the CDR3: TGTGCCAGCAGTGCACTAGAGAACACTGAAGCTTTCTTT. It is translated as CASSALENTEAFF.

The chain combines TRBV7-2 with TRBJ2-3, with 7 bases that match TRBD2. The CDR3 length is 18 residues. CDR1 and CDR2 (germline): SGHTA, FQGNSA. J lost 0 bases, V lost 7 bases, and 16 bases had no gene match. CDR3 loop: CASNPSSGVGLSTDTQYF. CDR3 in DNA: TGTGCCAGCAACCCCTCAAGCGGGGTGGGACTTAGCACAGATACGCAGTATTTT.

The DNA of the CDR3 is TGTGCCAGCAGCTTGAGCCGGGTCCCACACTACGAGCAGTACTTC. Translation gives CASSLSRVPHYEQYF. The chain employs TRBV11-2 and TRBJ2-7; no clear D. Germline V lookup: CDR1 SGHAT, CDR2 FQNNGV. CDR3 size: 15 residues. V was cut by 3 bases and J by 3 bases, with 15 bases left in between.

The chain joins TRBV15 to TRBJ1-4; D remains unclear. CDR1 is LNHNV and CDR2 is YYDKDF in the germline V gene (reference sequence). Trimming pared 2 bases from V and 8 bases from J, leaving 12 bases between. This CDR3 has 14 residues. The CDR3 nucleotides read TGTGCCACCAGCAGAACCGGATTGGGCGAAAAACTGTTTTTT. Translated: CATSRTGLGEKLFF.

The CDR3 here is CASTGLASNIQYF. CDR3 in DNA: TGTGCCAGCACGGGACTAGCGTCGAACATTCAGTACTTC. The chain has TRBV6-6 and TRBJ2-4; 10 bases fit TRBD2. Germline V gene data show CDR1 as MNHNY and CDR2 as SVGAGI (reference sequence). V shed 7 bases and J 7 bases; nucleotides not matched to a gene: 4. This CDR3 has 13 residues.